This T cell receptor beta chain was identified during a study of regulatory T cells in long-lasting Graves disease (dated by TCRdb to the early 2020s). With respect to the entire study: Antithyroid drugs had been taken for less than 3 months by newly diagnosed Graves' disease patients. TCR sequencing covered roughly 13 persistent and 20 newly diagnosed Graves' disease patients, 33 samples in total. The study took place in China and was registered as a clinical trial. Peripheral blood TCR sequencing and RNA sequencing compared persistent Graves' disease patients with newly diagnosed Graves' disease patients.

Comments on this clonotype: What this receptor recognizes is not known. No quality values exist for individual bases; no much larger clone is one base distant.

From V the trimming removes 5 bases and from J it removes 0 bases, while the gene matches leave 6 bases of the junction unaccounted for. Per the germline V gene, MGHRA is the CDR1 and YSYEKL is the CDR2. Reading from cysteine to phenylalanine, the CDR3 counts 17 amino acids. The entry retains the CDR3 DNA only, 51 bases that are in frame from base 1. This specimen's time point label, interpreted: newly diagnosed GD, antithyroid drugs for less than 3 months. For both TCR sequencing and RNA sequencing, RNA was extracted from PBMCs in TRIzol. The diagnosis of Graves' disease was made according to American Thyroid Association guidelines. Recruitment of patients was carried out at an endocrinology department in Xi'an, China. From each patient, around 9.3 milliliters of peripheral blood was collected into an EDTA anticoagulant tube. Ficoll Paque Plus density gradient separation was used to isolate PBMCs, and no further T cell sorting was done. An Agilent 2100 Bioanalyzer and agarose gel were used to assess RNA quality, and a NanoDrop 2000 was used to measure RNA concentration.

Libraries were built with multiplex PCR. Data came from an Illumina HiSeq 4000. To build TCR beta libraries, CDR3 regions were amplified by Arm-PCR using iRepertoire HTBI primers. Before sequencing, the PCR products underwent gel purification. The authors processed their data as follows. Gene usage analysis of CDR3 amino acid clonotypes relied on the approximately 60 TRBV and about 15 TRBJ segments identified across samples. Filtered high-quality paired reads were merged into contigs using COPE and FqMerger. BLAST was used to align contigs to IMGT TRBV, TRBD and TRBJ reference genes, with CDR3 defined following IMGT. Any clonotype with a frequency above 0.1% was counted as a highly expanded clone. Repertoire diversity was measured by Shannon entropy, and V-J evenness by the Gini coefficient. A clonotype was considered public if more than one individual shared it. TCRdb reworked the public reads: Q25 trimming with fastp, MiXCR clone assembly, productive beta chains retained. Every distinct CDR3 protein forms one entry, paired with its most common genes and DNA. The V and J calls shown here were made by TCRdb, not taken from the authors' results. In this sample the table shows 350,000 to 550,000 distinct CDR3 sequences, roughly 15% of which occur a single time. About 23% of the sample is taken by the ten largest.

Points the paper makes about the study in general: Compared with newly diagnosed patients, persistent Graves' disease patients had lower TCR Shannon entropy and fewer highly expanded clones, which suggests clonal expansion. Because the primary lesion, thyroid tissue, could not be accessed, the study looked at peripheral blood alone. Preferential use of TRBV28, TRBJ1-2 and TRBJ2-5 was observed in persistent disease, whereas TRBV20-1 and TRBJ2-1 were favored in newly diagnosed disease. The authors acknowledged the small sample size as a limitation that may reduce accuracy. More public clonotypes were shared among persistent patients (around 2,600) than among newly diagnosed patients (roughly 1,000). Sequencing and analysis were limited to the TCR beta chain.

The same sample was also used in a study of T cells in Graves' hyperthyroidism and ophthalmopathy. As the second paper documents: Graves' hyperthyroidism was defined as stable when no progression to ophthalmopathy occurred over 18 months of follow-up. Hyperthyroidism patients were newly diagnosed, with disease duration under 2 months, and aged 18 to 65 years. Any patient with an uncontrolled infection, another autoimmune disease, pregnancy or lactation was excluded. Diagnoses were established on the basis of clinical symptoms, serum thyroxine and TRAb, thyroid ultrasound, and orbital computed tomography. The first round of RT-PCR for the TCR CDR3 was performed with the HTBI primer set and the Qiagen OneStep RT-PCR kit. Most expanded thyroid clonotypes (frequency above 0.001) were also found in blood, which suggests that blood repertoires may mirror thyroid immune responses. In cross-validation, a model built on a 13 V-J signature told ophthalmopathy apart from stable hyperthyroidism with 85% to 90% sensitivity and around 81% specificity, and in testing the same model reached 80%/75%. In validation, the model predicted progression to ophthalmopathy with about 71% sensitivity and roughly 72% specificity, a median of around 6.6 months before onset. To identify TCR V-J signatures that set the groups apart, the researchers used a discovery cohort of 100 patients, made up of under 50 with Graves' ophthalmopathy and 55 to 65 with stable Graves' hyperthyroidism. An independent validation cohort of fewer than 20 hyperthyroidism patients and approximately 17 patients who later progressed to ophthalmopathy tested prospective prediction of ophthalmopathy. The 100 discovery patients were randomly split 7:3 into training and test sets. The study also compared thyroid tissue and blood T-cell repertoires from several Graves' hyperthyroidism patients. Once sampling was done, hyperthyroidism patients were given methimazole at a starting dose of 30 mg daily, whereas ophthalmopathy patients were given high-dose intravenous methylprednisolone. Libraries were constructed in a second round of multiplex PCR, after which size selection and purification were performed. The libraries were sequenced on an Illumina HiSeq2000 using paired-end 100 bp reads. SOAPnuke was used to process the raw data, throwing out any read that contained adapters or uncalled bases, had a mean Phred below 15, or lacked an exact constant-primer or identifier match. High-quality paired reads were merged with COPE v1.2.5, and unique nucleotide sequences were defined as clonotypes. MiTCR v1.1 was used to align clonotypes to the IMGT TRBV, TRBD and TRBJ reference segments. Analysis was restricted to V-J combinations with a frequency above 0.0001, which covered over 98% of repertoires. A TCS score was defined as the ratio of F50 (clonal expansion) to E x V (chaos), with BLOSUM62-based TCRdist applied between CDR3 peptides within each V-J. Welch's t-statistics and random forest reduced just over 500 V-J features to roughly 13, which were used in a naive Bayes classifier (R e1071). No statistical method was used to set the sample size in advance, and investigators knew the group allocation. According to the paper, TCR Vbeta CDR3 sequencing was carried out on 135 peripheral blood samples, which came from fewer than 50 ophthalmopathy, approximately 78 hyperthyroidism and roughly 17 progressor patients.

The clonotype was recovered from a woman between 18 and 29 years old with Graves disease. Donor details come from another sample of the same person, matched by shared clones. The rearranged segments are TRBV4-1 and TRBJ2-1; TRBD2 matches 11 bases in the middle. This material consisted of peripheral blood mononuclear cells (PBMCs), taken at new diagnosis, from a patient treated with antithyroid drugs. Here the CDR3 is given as CASSETSGSSSYNEQFF. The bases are TGCGCCAGCAGCGAAACTAGCGGGAGTAGCTCCTACAATGAGCAGTTCTTC.